This T cell receptor (beta chain) was documented in a study of CD8+ T cells in alopecia areata. Study outcomes and limitations: In blood and scalp, many expanded lesional clones persisted during tofacitinib.

For this clone: Antigen specificity is unknown.

The CDR3 is 13 amino acids. Trimming removed 5 bases from V and 8 bases from J; junction bases left unmatched: 8. CDR1 and CDR2 from the germline V gene are SGHTA and FQGTGA. As the sequencing template, cDNA was produced by extracting RNA and reverse transcribing it. Clones were read by immunoSEQ multiplex PCR, and TCRdb kept only the in-frame ones, dropping some. In the table there are fewer than 250,000 clones, around two fifths of which are singletons. The treatment here: oral pan-JAK inhibitor, 5-10 mg twice daily. The gene calls are TRBV7-3 and TRBJ1-1; 7 nucleotides agree with TRBD1. Sequences were derived from CD4+ T cells sorted from blood, sampled at roughly week 30, from a patient treated with tofacitinib. This TCR came from a human donor with alopecia areata. The CDR3 DNA reads TGTGCCAGCAGCCCCAGACAGGGCGGGGAAGCTTTCTTT. Its protein product is CASSPRQGGEAFF.